This T cell receptor (beta chain) was identified during a study of blood T cell repertoires in COVID-19. Study at large: Some COVID-19 samples were acute and others convalescent; all came from the United States, Italy and Spain. Sources were T cells, B-cell-depleted T cells, or PBMCs; the material itself was cDNA or gDNA.

The authors' processing: Amplifying reference gene primers gave estimates of nucleated cell counts. The repertoire was sequenced with immunoSEQ multiplex PCR; TCRdb's copy has only in-frame clones and lacks some. Clone size and the V and J calls come from that table; the DNA yielded D and trimming. The profile shows a few hundred thousand clones, around 85% of them singletons. The germline V gene encodes CDR1 SEHNR and CDR2 FQNEAQ (reference sequence). The CDR3 runs to 14 residues. The V and J ends lost 6 bases and 4 bases respectively, with 15 bases between them. Sequenced input: peripheral blood. V and J are TRBV7-9 and TRBJ2-5; D is perhaps TRBD2 (6 bases). The receptor was derived from a man aged 60-69 years with acute or convalescent COVID-19. The CDR3 region has the DNA TGTGCCAGCAGGAGGGGACTTTCAAGAGAGACCCAGTACTTC. This sequence encodes CASRRGLSRETQYF.